Shown below are 28 T cell receptor beta chains from a single sample sequenced in a study of T cells after posttransplantation cyclophosphamide. Measured with immunoSEQ multiplex PCR; TCRdb has only the in-frame clones, and not every one. Altogether under 25,000 clones are present, around 68% being singletons, with the ten largest covering 25% to 30%. Busulfan-fludarabine conditioning, marrow transplant, and cyclophosphamide on days +3 and +4 were administered. The specimen was PBMCs, collected after an allogeneic stem cell transplant with post-transplant cyclophosphamide. These receptors all stem from a male patient aged 25-45 years who received an allogeneic stem cell transplant from a related donor, was CMV-positive, and had acute GVHD only. T cells may partly derive from the graft donor.

The CDR3 DNA sequence: TGTGCCATCAGCTCAGGGGGCCAAGAGACCCAGTACTTC. Encoded protein: CAISSGGQETQYF. The chain has TRBV10-3 and TRBJ2-5, with 7 bases aligning to TRBD1. After removal of 6 bases from V and 1 base from J, the junction contained 2 bases not matched to a gene. CDR3 length equals 13 residues. CDR1 is ENHRY, CDR2 SYGVKD, per germline.

This clone was detected a few times. The chain carries TRBV7-9 and TRBJ2-1; the match to TRBD1 covers 7 bases. Unmatched junction bases numbered 7, after V lost 2 bases and J lost 9 bases. Germline V CDR1 and CDR2: SEHNR, FQNEAQ (reference sequence). The CDR3 sequence is 14 residues long. For the CDR3, the DNA is TGTGCCAGCAGCTTATGGGACAGAGGTGTTGAGCAGTTCTTC. Translated: CASSLWDRGVEQFF.

This clone was observed a handful of times. In the same sample, other DNA sequences code for this CDR3. The chain carries TRBV9 and TRBJ1-2; D is uncertain. The germline V gene encodes CDR1 SGDLS and CDR2 YYNGEE. The ends were cut back, 0 bases at V and 3 bases at J, with 6 bases in the middle. The CDR3 is 13 residues long. CDR3 bases: TGTGCCAGCAGCGTAGGGGGAGACTATGGCTACACCTTC. Residues: CASSVGGDYGYTF.

V usage is TRBV18 and J usage is TRBJ1-2; TRBD1 matches at 7 bases. The CDR3 is 13 amino acids. Germline assignment: CDR1 KGHSH and CDR2 LQKENI. V trimming: 2 bases; J trimming: 6 bases; junction bases outside the gene matches: 3. CDR3 in amino acids: CASSPDRADGYTF. The CDR3 nucleotides read TGTGCCAGCTCACCAGACAGGGCCGATGGCTACACCTTC.

The rearrangement joins TRBV30 to TRBJ2-3; TRBD2 agrees at 9 bases. Germline V gives CDR1 GTSNPN, CDR2 SVGIG (reference sequence). The CDR3 covers 16 residues. With V trimmed by 2 bases and J by 5 bases, 11 bases remained unmatched. Written as DNA, the CDR3 is TGTGCCTGGAGTCCCGGGGTAGCGGGGGTGGGAGATACGCAGTATTTT. Protein sequence: CAWSPGVAGVGDTQYF.

In this sample, this clone turned up once. J is TRBJ1-1 and V is TRBV5-1, with D hard to call. Trimming pared 0 bases from V and 0 bases from J, leaving 6 bases between. The CDR3 is 14 amino acids. Germline CDR1 reads SGHRS; CDR2 reads YFSETQ. This CDR3 is CASSLDRLNTEAFF. Here the CDR3 DNA reads TGCGCCAGCAGCTTGGACAGATTGAACACTGAAGCTTTCTTT.

The chain is built from TRBV6-6 and TRBJ2-7; the match to TRBD1 covers 7 bases. The length of the CDR3 is 15 residues. V trimming: 7 bases; J trimming: 1 base; junction bases outside the gene matches: 10. Germline V gene sequence: CDR1 MNHNY, CDR2 SVGAGI (reference sequence). The CDR3 region is CASKRTGEGSYEQYF. CDR3 DNA sequence: TGTGCCAGCAAAAGAACAGGGGAAGGTTCCTACGAGCAGTACTTC.

This chain's CDR3 is CASSYGQVSSPLHF. The CDR3 nucleotides are TGTGCCAGCAGTTACGGACAGGTTTCTTCACCCCTCCACTTT. The chain couples TRBV6-6 to TRBJ1-6; 7 bases line up with TRBD1. The CDR3 runs 14 residues. CDR1 MNHNY and CDR2 SVGAGI come from the germline V gene (reference sequence). The junction had 4 bases not matched to a gene; V was cut back by 2 bases and J by 9 bases.

V is TRBV6-1 and J is TRBJ1-2; D is perhaps TRBD1 (5 bases). V was shortened by 6 bases and J by 6 bases, with 17 bases between the two germline ends. There are 14 residues in the CDR3. The germline CDR1 and CDR2 sequences are MNHNS and SASEGT. CDR3 residues: CASRDNQGIDGYTF. Here the CDR3 DNA reads TGTGCCAGCAGAGATAATCAGGGCATCGATGGCTACACCTTC.

The chain uses TRBV6-5 and TRBJ1-2; a weak D match, TRBD1 (5 bases). Trimming took off 2 bases at V and 2 bases at J, with 12 bases between the two ends. This CDR3 contains 15 residues. Germline V gives CDR1 MNHEY, CDR2 SVGAGI. CDR3 nucleotide sequence: TGTGCCAGCAGTTACAGGGGTTGGTTAAACTATGGCTACACCTTC. It encodes CASSYRGWLNYGYTF.

The chain links TRBV4-3 to TRBJ2-7, with 11 positions matching TRBD2. Unmatched junction bases numbered 3, after V lost 0 bases and J lost 2 bases. In germline, CDR1 is LGHNA, CDR2 YSLEER. This CDR3 comprises 16 residues. CDR3: CASSQEVLAGAYEQYF. CDR3 nucleotide sequence: TGCGCCAGCAGCCAAGAGGTACTAGCGGGGGCCTACGAGCAGTACTTC.

There are a few counts of this clone. The chain couples TRBV7-9 to TRBJ2-7; 8 bases line up with TRBD2. The germline V gene has CDR1 SEHNR and CDR2 FQNEAQ (reference sequence). Trimming removed 1 base from V and 6 bases from J; junction bases left unmatched: 5. CDR3 length: 14 residues. The CDR3 coding sequence is TGTGCCAGCAGCTTAGTCGGGGGGGACGGCGAGCAGTACTTC. Its translation: CASSLVGGDGEQYF.

The chain has TRBV2 and TRBJ2-2; D remains ambiguous. The CDR3 runs 14 residues. V lost 0 bases to trimming and J lost 3 bases, with 5 bases between them. Germline assignment: CDR1 SNHLY and CDR2 FYNNEI. CDR3 region: CASSEAGYTGELFF. The CDR3 nucleotides read TGTGCCAGCAGTGAAGCGGGCTACACCGGGGAGCTGTTTTTT.

The chain couples TRBV6-5 to TRBJ1-1; D remains unclear. Germline assignment: CDR1 MNHEY and CDR2 SVGAGI. The length of the CDR3 is 12 residues. Between the trimmed V and J ends, which lost 9 bases and 3 bases, there was a span of 11 bases. Written as DNA, the CDR3 is TGTGCCAGTCACAACAGCTACACTGAAGCTTTCTTT. Translated, it gives CASHNSYTEAFF.

This rearrangement joins TRBV19 to TRBJ1-1; perhaps TRBD1 as D (5 bases). Deletions cut 5 bases from V and 3 bases from J, with 13 bases between. Germline V gene lookup returns CDR1 LNHDA and CDR2 SQIVND (reference sequence). This CDR3 is 14 amino acids long. The CDR3 region is CASSRPAGHTEAFF. In DNA, the CDR3 is TGTGCCAGTAGTCGGCCAGCGGGGCACACTGAAGCTTTCTTT. Using reference TRBV19 and TRBJ1-1 for the parts outside the CDR3, the full variable domain is DGGITQSPKYLFRKEGQNVTLSCEQNLNHDAMYWYRQDPGQGLRLIYYSQIVNDFQKGDIAEGYSVSREKKESFPLTVTSAQKNPTAFYLCASSRPAGHTEAFFGQGTRLTVV.

The chain uses TRBV7-6 and TRBJ2-3; 9 bases map to TRBD2. Per germline, CDR1 SGHVS and CDR2 FNYEAQ. This CDR3 spans 18 amino acids. After removal of 0 bases from V and 3 bases from J, the junction contained 10 bases not matched to a gene. The CDR3 reads CASSLAGGGASRTDTQYF. In DNA form, the CDR3 reads TGTGCCAGCAGCTTAGCCGGCGGGGGGGCGTCGAGGACAGATACGCAGTATTTT. Full variable domain (outside the CDR3, taken from reference TRBV7-6 and TRBJ2-3): GAGVSQSPRYKVTKRGQDVALRCDPISGHVSLYWYRQALGQGPEFLTYFNYEAQQDKSGLPNDRFSAERPEGSISTLTIQRTEQRDSAMYRCASSLAGGGASRTDTQYFGPGTRLTVL.

This clone has only a few counts. This chain links TRBV6-1 with TRBJ1-6; D is perhaps TRBD1 (6 bases). V was cut by 4 bases and J by 10 bases, with 14 bases left in between. Germline CDR1 and CDR2: MNHNS and SASEGT. There are 14 residues in the CDR3. CDR3 DNA: TGTGCCAGCAGTGGACAGGTCTCGGGGTCACCCCTCCACTTT. Translation: CASSGQVSGSPLHF.

V gene TRBV7-2 combines with J gene TRBJ2-7; 9 positions agree with TRBD1. The germline gives CDR1 SGHTA, CDR2 FQGNSA. CDR3 length equals 16 residues. With 4 bases clipped from V and 3 bases from J, the junction kept 10 bases outside the gene matches. In DNA, the CDR3 is TGTGCCAGCAGCTCACACACCGGGACAGGGATCTACGAGCAGTACTTC. It specifies CASSSHTGTGIYEQYF.

The V gene is TRBV5-1, the J gene TRBJ1-4, with D possibly being TRBD1 (5 bases). The CDR3 is made up of 15 amino acids. The germline CDR1 and CDR2 sequences are SGHRS and YFSETQ. The ends were cut back, 0 bases at V and 8 bases at J, with 14 bases in the middle. This CDR3 is CASSLAGDWSEKLFF. CDR3 in DNA: TGCGCCAGCAGCTTGGCCGGGGACTGGAGCGAAAAACTGTTTTTT.

The chain carries TRBV18 and TRBJ2-7, with TRBD2 matching 7 bases. The V gene end was trimmed by 3 bases and the J gene end by 1 base; junction bases not matched to a gene: 12. This CDR3 region has 17 residues. Per germline, CDR1 KGHSH and CDR2 LQKENI. The CDR3 sequence: CASSPATGTTRSYEQYF. The CDR3 nucleotides read TGTGCCAGCTCACCCGCTACTGGGACTACACGTTCCTACGAGCAGTACTTC.

The genes are TRBV7-8 and TRBJ1-5, with 7 nucleotides matching TRBD1. This CDR3 contains 15 residues. V was pared by 6 bases and J by 9 bases, with 14 bases of the junction left unmatched. Germline loops: CDR1 SGHVS, CDR2 FQNEAQ. The CDR3 loop is CASRVSGTALGPQHF. The DNA of the CDR3 is TGTGCCAGCAGGGTTTCCGGGACAGCCTTAGGGCCCCAGCATTTT.

This chain connects TRBV11-2 to TRBJ2-2; D possibly corresponds to TRBD1 (5 bases). Trimming took 5 bases from V and 0 from J, leaving 13 bases between them. This CDR3 is 16 amino acids long. Germline CDR1 is SGHAT and CDR2 is FQNNGV. CDR3 loop: CASSRSRGSNTGELFF. CDR3 nucleotide sequence: TGTGCCAGCAGCCGCTCTAGGGGCTCGAACACCGGGGAGCTGTTTTTT. The full variable domain, completed using reference TRBV11-2 and TRBJ2-2, is EAGVAQSPRYKIIEKRQSVAFWCNPISGHATLYWYQQILGQGPKLLIQFQNNGVVDDSQLPKDRFSAERLKGVDSTLKIQPAKLEDSAVYLCASSRSRGSNTGELFFGEGSRLTVL.

The count of this clone is one. This chain uses TRBV28 with TRBJ1-5; D is unresolved. The germline V and J ends were trimmed by 8 bases and 2 bases, with 13 bases remaining between them. Germline V lookup: CDR1 MDHEN, CDR2 SYDVKM. The CDR3 runs to 14 residues. CDR3: CASSLAMGNQPQHF. Written as DNA, the CDR3 is TGTGCCAGCTCTTTAGCTATGGGCAATCAGCCCCAGCATTTT.

The genes are TRBV25-1 and TRBJ2-5, with 7 positions matching TRBD1. Unmatched junction bases numbered 10, after V lost 4 bases and J lost 2 bases. From germline, CDR1 is MGHDK and CDR2 SYGVNS. The CDR3 is 16 amino acids. CDR3 amino acids: CASSGDSPPSQETQYF. The CDR3 coding sequence is TGTGCCAGCAGTGGGGACAGCCCACCCTCGCAAGAGACCCAGTACTTC.

The chain couples TRBV6-1 to TRBJ2-7; 9 positions match TRBD2. This CDR3 contains 15 residues. Germline assignment: CDR1 MNHNS and CDR2 SASEGT. The ends lost 6 bases at V and 4 bases at J; junction bases unmatched: 10. The DNA for the CDR3 is TGTGCCAGCAGGCAGCCAGCGGGGGGTCGTTACGAGCAGTACTTC. As protein: CASRQPAGGRYEQYF.

This clone appeared many times. This chain uses TRBV6-1 with TRBJ1-4, with unresolved D. Trimming removed 2 bases from V and 7 bases from J, with 14 bases in between. CDR1 is MNHNS and CDR2 is SASEGT in the germline V gene. This CDR3 comprises 15 residues. The chain's CDR3 is CASSELNTGGEKLFF. CDR3 coding DNA: TGTGCCAGCAGTGAATTGAATACCGGCGGTGAAAAACTGTTTTTT.

The CDR3 DNA reads as TGTGCCAGCAGTGACAGGAGCTCTGGAAACACCATATATTTT. Translated, it gives CASSDRSSGNTIYF. V gene TRBV6-6 combines with J gene TRBJ1-3, with a possible D match to TRBD1 (6 bases). This CDR3 has 14 amino acids. Deletions cut 5 bases from V and 0 bases from J, with 8 bases between. Germline CDR1 MNHNY, CDR2 SVGAGI (reference sequence).

The chain combines TRBV28 with TRBJ1-2; 7 bases line up with TRBD1. V was clipped by 7 bases and J by 4 bases; unmatched bases: 6. This CDR3 contains 13 residues. The V gene's germline CDR1 is MDHEN and CDR2 SYDVKM. The CDR3 DNA follows: TGTGCCAGCACCTGGACAGGCTCCTATGGCTACACCTTC. Translation: CASTWTGSYGYTF.